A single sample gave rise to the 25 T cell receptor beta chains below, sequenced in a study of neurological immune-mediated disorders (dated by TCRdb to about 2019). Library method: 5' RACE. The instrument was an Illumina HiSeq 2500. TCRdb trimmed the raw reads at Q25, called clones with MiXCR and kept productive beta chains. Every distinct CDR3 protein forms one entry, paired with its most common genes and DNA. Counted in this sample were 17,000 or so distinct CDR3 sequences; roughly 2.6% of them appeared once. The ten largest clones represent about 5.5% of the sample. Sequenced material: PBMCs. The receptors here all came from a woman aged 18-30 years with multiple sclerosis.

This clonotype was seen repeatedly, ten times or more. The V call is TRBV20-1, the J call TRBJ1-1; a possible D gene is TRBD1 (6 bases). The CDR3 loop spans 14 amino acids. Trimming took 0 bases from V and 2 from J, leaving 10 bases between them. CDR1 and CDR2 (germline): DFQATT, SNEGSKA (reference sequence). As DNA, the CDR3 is TGCAGTGCTAGAGATCCGGGGACAAACACTGAAGCTTTCTTT. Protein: CSARDPGTNTEAFF.

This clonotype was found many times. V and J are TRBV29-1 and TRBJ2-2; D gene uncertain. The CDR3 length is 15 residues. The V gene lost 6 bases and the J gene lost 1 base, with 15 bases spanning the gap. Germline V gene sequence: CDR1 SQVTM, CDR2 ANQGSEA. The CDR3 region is CSVAPFSRNTGELFF. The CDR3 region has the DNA TGCAGCGTGGCCCCGTTTTCGCGGAACACCGGGGAGCTGTTTTTT.

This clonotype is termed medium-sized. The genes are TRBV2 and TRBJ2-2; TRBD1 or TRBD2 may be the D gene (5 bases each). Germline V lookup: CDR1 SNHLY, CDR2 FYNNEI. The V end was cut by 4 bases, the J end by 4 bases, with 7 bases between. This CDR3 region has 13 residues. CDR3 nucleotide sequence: TGTGCCAGCAGTGGAGGGGTCACCGGGGAGCTGTTTTTT. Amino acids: CASSGGVTGELFF.

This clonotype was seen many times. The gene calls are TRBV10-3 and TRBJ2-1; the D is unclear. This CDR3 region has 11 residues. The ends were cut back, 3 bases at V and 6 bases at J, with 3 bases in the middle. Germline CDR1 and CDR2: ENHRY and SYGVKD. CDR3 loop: CAISDANEQFF. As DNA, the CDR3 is TGTGCCATCAGTGACGCCAATGAGCAGTTCTTC.

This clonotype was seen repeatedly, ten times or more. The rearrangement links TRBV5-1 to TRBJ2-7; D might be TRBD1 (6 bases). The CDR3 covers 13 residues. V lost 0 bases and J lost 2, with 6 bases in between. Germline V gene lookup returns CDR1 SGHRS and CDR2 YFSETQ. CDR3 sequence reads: CASSLDRAYEQYF. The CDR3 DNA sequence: TGCGCCAGCAGCTTGGACAGGGCCTACGAGCAGTACTTC.

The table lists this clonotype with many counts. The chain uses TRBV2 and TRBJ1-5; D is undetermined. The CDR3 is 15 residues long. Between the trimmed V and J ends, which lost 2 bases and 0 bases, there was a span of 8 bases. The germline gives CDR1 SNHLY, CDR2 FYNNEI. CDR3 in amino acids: CASSEWASSNQPQHF. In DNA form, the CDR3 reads TGTGCCAGCAGTGAATGGGCGTCTAGCAATCAGCCCCAGCATTTT. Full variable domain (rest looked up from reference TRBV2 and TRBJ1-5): EPEVTQTPSHQVTQMGQEVILRCVPISNHLYFYWYRQILGQKVEFLVSFYNNEISEKSEIFDDQFSVERPDGSNFTLKIRSTKLEDSAMYFCASSEWASSNQPQHFGDGTRLSIL.

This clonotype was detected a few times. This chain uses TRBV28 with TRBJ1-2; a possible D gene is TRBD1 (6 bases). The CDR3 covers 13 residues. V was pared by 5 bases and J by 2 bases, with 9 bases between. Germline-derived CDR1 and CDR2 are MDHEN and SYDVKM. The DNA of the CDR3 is TGTGCCAGCAGTCGACAGGTGAACTATGGCTACACCTTC. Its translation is CASSRQVNYGYTF.

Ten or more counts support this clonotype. The CDR3 reads CAIRETRLYF. CDR3 coding DNA: TGTGCCATCAGGGAGACCCGGCTCTACTTC. The chain uses TRBV10-3 and TRBJ2-7; D remains unclear. The germline V gene has CDR1 ENHRY and CDR2 SYGVKD. Deletions cut 6 bases from V and 13 bases from J, with 13 bases between. This CDR3 spans 10 amino acids.

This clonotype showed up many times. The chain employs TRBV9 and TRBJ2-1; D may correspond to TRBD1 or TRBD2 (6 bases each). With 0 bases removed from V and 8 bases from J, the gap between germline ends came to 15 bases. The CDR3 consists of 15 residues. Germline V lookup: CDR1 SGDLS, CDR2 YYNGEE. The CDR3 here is CASSVGGGTLDEQFF. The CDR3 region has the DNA TGTGCCAGCAGCGTAGGAGGGGGGACCCTTGATGAGCAGTTCTTC.

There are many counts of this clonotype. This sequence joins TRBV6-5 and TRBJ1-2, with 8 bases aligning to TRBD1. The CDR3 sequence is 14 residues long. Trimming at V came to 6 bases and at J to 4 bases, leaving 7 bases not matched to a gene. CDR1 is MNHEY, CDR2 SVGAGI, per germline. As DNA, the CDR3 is TGTGCCAGCAGGGTTGCCGACAGGGGCTATGGCTACACCTTC. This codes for CASRVADRGYGYTF.

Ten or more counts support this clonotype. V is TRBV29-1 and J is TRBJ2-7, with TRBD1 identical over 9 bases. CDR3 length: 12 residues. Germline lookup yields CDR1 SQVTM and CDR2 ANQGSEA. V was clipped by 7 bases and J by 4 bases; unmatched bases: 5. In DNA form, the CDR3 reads TGCAGCGCTGGGACAGGGATATACGAGCAGTACTTC. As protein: CSAGTGIYEQYF.

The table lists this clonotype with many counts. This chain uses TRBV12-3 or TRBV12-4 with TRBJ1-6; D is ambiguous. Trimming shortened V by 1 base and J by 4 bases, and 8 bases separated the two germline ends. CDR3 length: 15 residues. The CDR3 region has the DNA TGTGCCAGCAGTTTAGGAGGTAGTTATAATTCACCCCTCCACTTT. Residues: CASSLGGSYNSPLHF.

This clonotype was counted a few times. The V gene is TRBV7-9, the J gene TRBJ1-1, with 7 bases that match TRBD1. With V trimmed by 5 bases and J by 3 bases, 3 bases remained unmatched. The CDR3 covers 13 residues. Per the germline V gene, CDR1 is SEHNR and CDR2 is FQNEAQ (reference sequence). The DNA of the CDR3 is TGTGCCAGCAGCGCGACAGGGTACACTGAAGCTTTCTTT. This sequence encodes CASSATGYTEAFF. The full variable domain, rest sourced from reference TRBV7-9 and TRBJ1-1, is DTGVSQNPRHKITKRGQNVTFRCDPISEHNRLYWYRQTLGQGPEFLTYFQNEAQLEKSRLLSDRFSAERPKGSFSTLEIQRTEQGDSAMYLCASSATGYTEAFFGQGTRLTVV.

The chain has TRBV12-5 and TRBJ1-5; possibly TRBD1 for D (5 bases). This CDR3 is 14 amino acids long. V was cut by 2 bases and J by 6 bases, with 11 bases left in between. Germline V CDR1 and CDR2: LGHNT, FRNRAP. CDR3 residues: CASGLSAGAQPQHF. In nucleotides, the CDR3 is TGTGCTAGTGGTTTGTCGGCCGGGGCTCAGCCCCAGCATTTT.

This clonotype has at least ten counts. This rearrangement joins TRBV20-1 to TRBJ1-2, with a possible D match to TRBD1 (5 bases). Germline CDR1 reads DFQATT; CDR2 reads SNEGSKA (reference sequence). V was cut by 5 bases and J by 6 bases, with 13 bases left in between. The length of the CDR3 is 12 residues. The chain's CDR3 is CSAASGTNGYTF. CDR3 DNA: TGCAGTGCTGCTTCCGGGACTAATGGCTACACCTTC.

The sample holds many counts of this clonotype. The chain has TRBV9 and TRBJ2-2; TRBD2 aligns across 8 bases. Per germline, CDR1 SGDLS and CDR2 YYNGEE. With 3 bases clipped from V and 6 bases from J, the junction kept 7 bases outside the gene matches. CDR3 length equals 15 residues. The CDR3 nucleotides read TGTGCCAGCAGCGGAAGCGGGAGAGTCGCCGGGGAGCTGTTTTTT. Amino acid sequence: CASSGSGRVAGELFF.

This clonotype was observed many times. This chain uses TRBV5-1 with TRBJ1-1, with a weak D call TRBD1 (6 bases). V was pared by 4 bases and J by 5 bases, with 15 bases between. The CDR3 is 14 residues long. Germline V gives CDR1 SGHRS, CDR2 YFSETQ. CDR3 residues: CASSVLPGETEAFF. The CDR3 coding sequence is TGCGCCAGCAGCGTTCTCCCAGGGGAGACTGAAGCTTTCTTT.

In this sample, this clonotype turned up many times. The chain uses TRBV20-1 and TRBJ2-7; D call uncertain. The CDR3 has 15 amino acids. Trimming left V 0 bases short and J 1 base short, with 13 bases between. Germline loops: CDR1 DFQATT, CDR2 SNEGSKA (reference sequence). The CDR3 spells CSARDVGLSSYEQYF. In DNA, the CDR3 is TGCAGTGCTAGAGATGTGGGCCTATCTTCCTACGAGCAGTACTTC.

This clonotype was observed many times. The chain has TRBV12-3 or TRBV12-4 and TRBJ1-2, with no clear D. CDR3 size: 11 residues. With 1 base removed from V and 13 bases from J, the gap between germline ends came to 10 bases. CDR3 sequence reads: CASSLGVIRTF. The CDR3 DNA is TGTGCCAGCAGTTTAGGAGTAATCCGCACCTTC.

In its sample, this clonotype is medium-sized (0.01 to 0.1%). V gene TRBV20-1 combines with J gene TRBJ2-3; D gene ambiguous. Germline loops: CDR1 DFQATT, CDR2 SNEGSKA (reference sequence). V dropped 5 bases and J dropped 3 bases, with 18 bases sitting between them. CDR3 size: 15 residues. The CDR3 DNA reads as TGCAGTGCTCCGCTTTGGGGTGTTGGGACAGATACGCAGTATTTT. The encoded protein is CSAPLWGVGTDTQYF.

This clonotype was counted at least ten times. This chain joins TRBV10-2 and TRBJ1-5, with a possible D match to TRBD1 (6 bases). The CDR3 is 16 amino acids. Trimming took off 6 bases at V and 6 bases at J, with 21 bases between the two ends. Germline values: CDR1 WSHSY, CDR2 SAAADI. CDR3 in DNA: TGCGCCAGCAGGGATGGGTTAGCAGGGGCTCCTCAGCCCCAGCATTTT. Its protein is CASRDGLAGAPQPQHF.

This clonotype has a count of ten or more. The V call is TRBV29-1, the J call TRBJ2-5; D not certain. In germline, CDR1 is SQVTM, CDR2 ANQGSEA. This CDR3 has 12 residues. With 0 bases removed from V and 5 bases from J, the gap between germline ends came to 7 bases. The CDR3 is CSVEDGWETQYF. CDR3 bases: TGCAGCGTTGAAGATGGTTGGGAGACCCAGTACTTC.

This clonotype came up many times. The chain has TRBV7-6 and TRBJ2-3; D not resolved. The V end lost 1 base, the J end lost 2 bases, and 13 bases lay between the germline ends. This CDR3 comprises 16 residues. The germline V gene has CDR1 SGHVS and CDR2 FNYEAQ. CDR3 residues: CASSLDSYGFTDTQYF. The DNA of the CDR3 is TGTGCCAGCAGCTTAGACTCGTACGGGTTCACAGATACGCAGTATTTT. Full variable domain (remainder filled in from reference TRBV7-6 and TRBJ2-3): GAGVSQSPRYKVTKRGQDVALRCDPISGHVSLYWYRQALGQGPEFLTYFNYEAQQDKSGLPNDRFSAERPEGSISTLTIQRTEQRDSAMYRCASSLDSYGFTDTQYFGPGTRLTVL.

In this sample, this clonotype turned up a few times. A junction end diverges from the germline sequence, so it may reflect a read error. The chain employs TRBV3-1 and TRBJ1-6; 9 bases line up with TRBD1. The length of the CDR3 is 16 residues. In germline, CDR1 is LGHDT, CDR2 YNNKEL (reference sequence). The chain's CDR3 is CASSGQGSSYNSPLNF. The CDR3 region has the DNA TGTGCCAGTAGCGGACAGGGGAGCTCCTATAATTCACCCCTCAACTTT.

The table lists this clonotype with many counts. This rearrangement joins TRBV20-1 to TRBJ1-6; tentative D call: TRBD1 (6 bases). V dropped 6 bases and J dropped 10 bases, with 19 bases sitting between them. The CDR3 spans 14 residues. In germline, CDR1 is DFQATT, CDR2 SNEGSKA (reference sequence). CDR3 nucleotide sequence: TGCAGTGCCCCCGGTGCAGGGGTAAAATCACCCCTCCACTTT. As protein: CSAPGAGVKSPLHF.